These T cell receptor beta chains were read from a single sample in a study of prognosis after radiotherapy for stage I lung cancer. MiXCR, run by TCRdb on the multiplex PCR reads, gives a single entry per CDR3 protein. Of nearly 25,000 distinct CDR3 sequences in the sample, 35% to 40% were seen once. The sequencing here drew on PBMCs, taken before or after stereotactic body radiation therapy (not recorded which). The receptors were sampled from a donor aged 50 or older with non-small cell lung cancer. CDR3s include the opening cysteine and the closing phenylalanine or tryptophan. Fields, in order: CDR3 length, V gene, D gene, J gene, clone size, CDR3 protein, CDR3 DNA. A D gene is named only where the DNA matches it firmly. Only part of the rows carry a size: once, few, many, or a class if the clone is expanded.

len: 14
v_gene: TRBV19
d_gene: TRBD1
j_gene: TRBJ1-5
abundance: -
CDR3aa: CASSTGQPNQPQHF
CDR3nt: TGTGCCAGTAGTACGGGACAGCCCAATCAGCCCCAGCATTTT

len: 16
v_gene: TRBV7-8
d_gene: TRBD1
j_gene: TRBJ2-1
abundance: few
CDR3aa: CASSLPGQGALDEQFF
CDR3nt: TGTGCCAGCAGCTTACCGGGACAGGGGGCTCTAGATGAGCAGTTCTTC

len: 13
v_gene: TRBV5-1
d_gene: -
j_gene: TRBJ2-3
abundance: many
CDR3aa: CASSLEASDTQYF
CDR3nt: TGCGCCAGCAGCTTGGAGGCCTCCGATACGCAGTATTTT

len: 14
v_gene: TRBV7-2
d_gene: -
j_gene: TRBJ1-3
abundance: many
CDR3aa: CASSEDSPGNTIYF
CDR3nt: TGTGCCAGCAGCGAAGACAGCCCTGGAAACACCATATATTTT

len: 16
v_gene: TRBV15
d_gene: -
j_gene: TRBJ1-5
abundance: many
CDR3aa: CATSRDRGWGNQPQHF
CDR3nt: TGTGCCACCAGCAGAGATAGGGGGTGGGGCAATCAGCCCCAGCATTTT

len: 13
v_gene: TRBV5-1
d_gene: TRBD1
j_gene: TRBJ1-1
abundance: many
CDR3aa: CASDSGQGLEAFF
CDR3nt: TGCGCCAGCGATTCCGGACAGGGGCTTGAAGCTTTCTTT

len: 15
v_gene: TRBV28
d_gene: -
j_gene: TRBJ2-7
abundance: -
CDR3aa: CASSFWGCSSYEQYF
CDR3nt: TGTGCCAGCAGTTTCTGGGGCTGTTCCTCCTACGAGCAGTACTTT

len: 14
v_gene: TRBV6-1
d_gene: -
j_gene: TRBJ1-5
abundance: -
CDR3aa: CASSEEKVWQPQHF
CDR3nt: TGTGCCAGCAGTGAAGAGAAGGTCTGGCAGCCCCAGCATTTT

len: 19
v_gene: TRBV12-5
d_gene: -
j_gene: TRBJ1-5
abundance: many
CDR3aa: CASGLVFGWAANSNQPQHF
CDR3nt: TGTGCTAGTGGTTTGGTATTTGGTTGGGCAGCGAACAGCAATCAGCCCCAGCATTTT

len: 13
v_gene: TRBV6-5
d_gene: -
j_gene: TRBJ1-5
abundance: many
CDR3aa: CASSSGAGQPQHF
CDR3nt: TGTGCCAGCAGTTCAGGGGCTGGGCAGCCCCAGCATTTT

len: 16
v_gene: TRBV6-4
d_gene: TRBD2
j_gene: TRBJ2-3
abundance: many
CDR3aa: CASSISAGGSTDTQYF
CDR3nt: TGTGCCAGCAGTATTTCGGCGGGAGGGAGCACAGATACGCAGTATTTT

len: 13
v_gene: TRBV20-1
d_gene: -
j_gene: TRBJ1-5
abundance: -
CDR3aa: CSAALLTDQPQHF
CDR3nt: TGCAGTGCGGCGTTATTAACCGATCAGCCCCAGCATTTT

len: 19
v_gene: TRBV7-8
d_gene: -
j_gene: TRBJ2-1
abundance: many
CDR3aa: CASSWGRIAAMGFLNEQFF
CDR3nt: TGTGCCAGCAGTTGGGGGAGGATAGCGGCGATGGGATTCCTCAATGAGCAGTTCTTC

len: 14
v_gene: TRBV12-3/TRBV12-4
d_gene: -
j_gene: TRBJ1-4
abundance: -
CDR3aa: CASSSQESNEKLFF
CDR3nt: TGTGCCAGCAGTTCACAGGAGTCTAATGAAAAACTGTTTTTT

len: 15
v_gene: TRBV7-9
d_gene: -
j_gene: TRBJ1-5
abundance: -
CDR3aa: CASSLGGFGNQPQHF
CDR3nt: TGTGCCAGCAGCTTAGGAGGGTTTGGCAATCAGCCCCAGCATTTT

len: 18
v_gene: TRBV11-2
d_gene: TRBD2
j_gene: TRBJ2-1
abundance: many
CDR3aa: CASSLARQSGRALNEQFF
CDR3nt: TGTGCCAGCAGCTTGGCTAGACAGAGCGGGAGGGCCCTAAATGAGCAGTTCTTC

len: 14
v_gene: TRBV13
d_gene: -
j_gene: TRBJ1-3
abundance: many
CDR3aa: CASSLRDSGNTIYF
CDR3nt: TGTGCCAGCAGCTTAAGGGACTCTGGAAACACCATATATTTT

len: 16
v_gene: TRBV9
d_gene: -
j_gene: TRBJ2-2
abundance: many
CDR3aa: CASSARGQPGTGELFF
CDR3nt: TGTGCCAGCAGCGCCCGAGGACAGCCCGGGACCGGGGAGCTGTTTTTT

len: 17
v_gene: TRBV27
d_gene: TRBD2
j_gene: TRBJ2-3
abundance: -
CDR3aa: CASSLYVAGGPSDTQYF
CDR3nt: TGTGCCAGCAGTTTATACGTAGCGGGAGGGCCTTCAGATACGCAGTATTTT

len: 14
v_gene: TRBV20-1
d_gene: TRBD2
j_gene: TRBJ2-1
abundance: many
CDR3aa: CSARVLAGGNEQFF
CDR3nt: TGCAGTGCTAGAGTGTTAGCGGGGGGCAATGAGCAGTTCTTC

len: 13
v_gene: TRBV28
d_gene: -
j_gene: TRBJ2-2
abundance: -
CDR3aa: CASSLRGTGELFF
CDR3nt: TGTGCCAGCAGTTTGAGGGGCACCGGGGAGCTGTTTTTT

len: 15
v_gene: TRBV19
d_gene: TRBD1
j_gene: TRBJ1-1
abundance: many
CDR3aa: CASSPPGRGKTEAFF
CDR3nt: TGTGCCAGTAGTCCACCGGGCAGGGGGAAAACTGAAGCTTTCTTT

len: 15
v_gene: TRBV2
d_gene: -
j_gene: TRBJ1-4
abundance: many
CDR3aa: CASSGAGTGNEKLFF
CDR3nt: TGTGCCAGCAGTGGGGCCGGGACGGGGAATGAAAAACTGTTTTTT

len: 13
v_gene: TRBV27
d_gene: -
j_gene: TRBJ2-5
abundance: many
CDR3aa: CASRAYEEETQYF
CDR3nt: TGTGCCAGCAGGGCCTATGAGGAAGAGACCCAGTACTTC

len: 17
v_gene: TRBV29-1
d_gene: -
j_gene: TRBJ1-2
abundance: -
CDR3aa: CSVETPRGNSPNYGYTF
CDR3nt: TGCAGCGTTGAGACCCCTCGTGGGAACAGCCCTAACTATGGCTACACCTTC

len: 14
v_gene: TRBV2
d_gene: -
j_gene: TRBJ1-1
abundance: many
CDR3aa: CASSLKGWNTEAFF
CDR3nt: TGTGCCAGCAGCCTTAAGGGCTGGAACACTGAAGCTTTCTTT

len: 12
v_gene: TRBV10-3
d_gene: -
j_gene: TRBJ1-3
abundance: many
CDR3aa: CAISESGNTIYF
CDR3nt: TGTGCCATCAGTGAGTCTGGAAACACCATATATTTT

len: 15
v_gene: TRBV5-6
d_gene: -
j_gene: TRBJ2-2
abundance: -
CDR3aa: CASSLLQKNTGELFF
CDR3nt: TGTGCCAGCAGCTTGCTACAGAAGAACACCGGGGAGCTGTTTTTT

len: 15
v_gene: TRBV11-2
d_gene: -
j_gene: TRBJ2-7
abundance: -
CDR3aa: CASSQLAGATYEQYF
CDR3nt: TGTGCCAGCAGCCAACTTGCGGGGGCAACCTACGAGCAGTACTTC

len: 13
v_gene: TRBV5-6
d_gene: -
j_gene: TRBJ2-3
abundance: -
CDR3aa: CASSVDSTDTQYF
CDR3nt: TGTGCCAGCAGCGTAGACAGCACAGATACGCAGTATTTT

len: 13
v_gene: TRBV18
d_gene: -
j_gene: TRBJ2-7
abundance: -
CDR3aa: CASSPLTAYEQYF
CDR3nt: TGTGCCAGCTCACCGCTGACGGCCTACGAGCAGTACTTC

len: 14
v_gene: TRBV20-1
d_gene: -
j_gene: TRBJ1-4
abundance: many
CDR3aa: CSATDSLRTWELFF
CDR3nt: TGCAGTGCTACGGACAGCCTCAGAACGTGGGAACTGTTTTTT

len: 14
v_gene: TRBV6-1
d_gene: -
j_gene: TRBJ1-2
abundance: few
CDR3aa: CTSRIGQPPSLYTF
CDR3nt: TGTACCAGCAGGATCGGACAGCCCCCTTCCCTCTACACTTTC

len: 17
v_gene: TRBV11-2
d_gene: TRBD2
j_gene: TRBJ2-3
abundance: many
CDR3aa: CASSLRPTSVGTDTQYF
CDR3nt: TGTGCCAGCAGCTTAAGGCCGACTAGCGTCGGCACAGATACGCAGTATTTT

len: 11
v_gene: TRBV20-1
d_gene: -
j_gene: TRBJ1-1
abundance: -
CDR3aa: CSASPRDEAFF
CDR3nt: TGCAGTGCTAGCCCCCGGGACGAAGCTTTCTTT

len: 16
v_gene: TRBV6-1
d_gene: TRBD1
j_gene: TRBJ1-1
abundance: many
CDR3aa: CASSHRDRDFTTEAFF
CDR3nt: TGTGCCAGCAGTCACCGGGACAGGGACTTTACTACTGAAGCTTTCTTT

len: 17
v_gene: TRBV24-1
d_gene: TRBD1
j_gene: TRBJ2-5
abundance: many
CDR3aa: CATSDSGTGVRGETQYF
CDR3nt: TGTGCCACCAGTGACTCCGGGACAGGGGTGCGGGGAGAGACCCAGTACTTC